The following is a T cell receptor beta chain sequence with its context. No cognate antigen has been identified for it. No base quality information exists; no much larger clone differs at one position. This entry is derived from a study of cytomegalovirus exposure and HLA in healthy donors (dated by TCRdb to about 2017). Study-level background: In an earlier analysis of approximately 640 of the donors, 250 to 300 Gb of sequence data and 100 million or so unique TCR beta sequences from approximately 180 million T cells were reported. An early release covering more than 500 HLA-typed donors comprised approximately 290 gigabases of sequencing data and tens of millions of unique TCR sequences. Of the roughly 400 genotyped donors, about 84% fell in the genetic ancestry cluster associated with self-reported Caucasian donors. The study aimed to test whether cataloging public T cell receptors could reveal signatures of past pathogen exposure. The T cell repertoires of 670 or so subjects were profiled by immunosequencing and related to cytomegalovirus serostatus. Besides the first cohort of hundreds of subjects, a separate validation cohort made up of over a hundred different subjects was used. To predict cytomegalovirus infection status, the study brought together high-throughput TCR immunosequencing, statistical association of individual TCRs with disease status, and machine learning. To study patterns of TCR occurrence, a later analysis re-analyzed previously published TCR beta repertoires from 600 to 750 donors and added high-resolution HLA genotyping. The later analysis used no new phenotypic data to find candidate immune exposures, relying instead on TCR beta sequences and their occurrence across donors. In an earlier analysis of 550 to 700 of the donors, high-throughput TCR beta sequencing was used to judge whether each TCR beta V gene segment behaved as functional or pseudogenic. Donor age, sex, ethnicity and CMV serostatus were compiled alongside the repertoire data. A later genetic analysis used genome-wide SNP genotypes for about three fifths of the roughly 700 donors, treating that subset as a discovery cohort. All discovery cohort repertoires had been generated using a single sequencing platform. Both class I and class II loci were covered by HLA typing, at four-digit resolution. Typing coverage differed by locus: A, B, C, DRB1 and DQB1 were typed in about 620-640 donors, DQA1 in approximately 520, DPA1 in around 600, and DPB1 in just under 480. Roughly five DR-DQ haplotypes were handled as single units for association and clustering because linkage in the cohort was strong. Across 398 genotyped donors of the cohort, an average of about 220,000 unique TCR beta nucleotide sequences per donor were sequenced, and 15% to 20% of those sequences were non-productive. Broad study findings and their caveats: Linkage disequilibrium might explain the correlated functional status among segregating V segments, but an unknown experimental factor could not be excluded. When HLA alleles, especially DR and DQ, strongly co-occurred, attributing TCR associations to individual alleles was difficult. A later analysis found that TCR association rates varied across HLA loci, with DRB1 alleles showing the most associated TCRs and HLA-C alleles the fewest. Most TCR sequences were seen in very few donors, while some public TCRs were found in many individuals. A further reported finding was that TCR beta sequences accurately predicted the HLA-A and HLA-B alleles for most subjects in the first cohort. In an earlier analysis of some 540 of the donors, most TCR beta V segments appeared in productive rearrangements about 87% or about 30% of the time, broadly matching IMGT annotations. According to the authors, the approach could potentially be generalized to other disease states and immunological phenotypes. The study gave a list of about 170 TCR beta chains associated with cytomegalovirus. An association between a missense DCLRE1C variant and V-gene and J-gene trimming of TCR beta chains was found in a later genetic analysis and replicated in an independent cohort. Approximately 18 rarely observed V segments, including chromosome 9 orphons, were excluded from the earlier analysis of just under 600 of the donors because counts were too low. For the cohort, immune exposure information was limited to CMV serostatus. At a false discovery rate of 0.05, a later analysis linked around 17,000 TCR beta sequences to specific HLA alleles. A cluster of highly shared sequence variants was judged likely to be a technical artifact of the sequencing pipeline. In a later analysis, several top co-occurrence clusters were reported to appear linked to parvovirus B19, influenza, CMV and Epstein-Barr virus. Only TCR beta chains were sequenced in this cohort, and the absence of alpha or paired-chain data limited detectable features. In a later analysis, HLA-associated TCR beta chains showed more clonal expansion and lower generation probabilities than non-associated chains that were equally common. Three of the identified cytomegalovirus-associated TCR beta chains were confirmed in vitro to be specific for cytomegalovirus antigens. Cytomegalovirus status was reported to be diagnosed by the classifier with high specificity and sensitivity in both the original and validation cohorts. Some IMGT-functional V segments, including TRBV6-2 and TRBV6-3, could not be distinguished by the 87-base-pair reads and were therefore excluded. Because some donors lacked HLA typing at each locus, the association tests relied only on the typed subset. Presence/absence analyses assumed roughly uniform sequencing depth across donors, an assumption that may not hold. Compared with the 666-donor mean, donors in an Asian-associated ancestry cluster had fewer N-insertions in productive TCRs, according to a later genetic analysis. Most CMV-associated TCR beta chains appeared to be HLA-restricted in a later analysis, and the HLA associations seemed to be driven largely by CMV exposure.

V lost 4 bases and J lost 0 bases; the stretch between them is 16 bases long. Spanning cysteine to phenylalanine, the CDR3 consists of 16 amino acids. Only CDR3 DNA remains: 48 bases, in frame from the first base. CDR1 KGHSY and CDR2 FQNENV were looked up in the germline V gene. The cohort comprised under 700 healthy bone marrow donors. At the time of sampling, every cohort member was nominally healthy, though immune exposures that went unrecorded were likely present. The donor tested CMV seropositive, placing the donor among the approximately 290 seropositive members of the cohort. A peripheral blood sample was provided by each donor, and peripheral blood mononuclear cells were used for TCR beta sequencing. The Qiagen DNeasy Blood Extraction Kit was used to extract genomic DNA from the blood cell samples. Receptor amplification or capture employed the immunoSEQ multiplex PCR assay. A mixture of 60 forward primers for TCR Vbeta segments and 13 reverse primers for TCR Jbeta segments was used in the multiplex PCR. The CDR3 region of rearranged TCR beta genes was amplified from genomic DNA with a multiplex PCR assay. Amplified TCR beta libraries were sequenced as 87-base-pair reads on the Illumina HiSeq System. In the authors' own workflow: A later analysis counted around 72 million unique TCR beta chains across the 550 to 750 repertoires, and approximately 11 million of these chains were shared by at least two donors. Raw reads were error-corrected and collapsed into unique sequences by a nearest-neighbor algorithm in which closely related sequences were merged to remove PCR and sequencing errors. To assign V, D and J gene segments, CDR3 sequences were aligned to IMGT reference sequences. For a sequence to be retained, a match of at least six nucleotides was required to both a V gene segment and a J gene segment. A rearrangement counted as productive if the CDR3 had no stop codons and remained in frame with V and J, and every other rearrangement counted as non-productive. CDR3 was defined by IMGT convention, running from the second conserved V-encoded cysteine to the conserved J-encoded phenylalanine. The earlier analysis of 500 to 750 of the donors excluded any sequence lacking an unambiguous match to a single V gene segment. An earlier analysis of several hundred of the donors called V segments functional above 56.7% productive rearrangements and segregating when the between-donor standard deviation exceeded 5%. To diagnose cytomegalovirus status from the catalog of TCR beta chain sequences, a statistical classification framework was built. V and J gene assignment, in a later analysis, came from comparing TCR nucleotide sequences with IMGT/GENE-DB human TR gene sequences. A later analysis assigned CDR3 sequences and most-parsimonious VDJ recombination scenarios with the TCRdist pipeline. A later analysis defined each TCR beta chain by its CDR3 amino acid sequence plus V-gene family, and excluded reads lacking a unique V-gene family. A later analysis removed roughly 590 highly shared, low-generation-probability nucleotide sequences to deal with suspected cross-contamination and a sequencing artifact. In a later analysis, a clonal expansion index for each public chain was calculated from normalized within-repertoire ranks of inferred template counts. In a later analysis, generation probabilities were computed using a VDJ recombination model fitted to out-of-frame rearrangements, and the results were checked against IGoR. Hypergeometric tests were used in a later analysis to score TCR-TCR, TCR-HLA and TCR-CMV co-occurrence, with a repertoire-size bias correction applied to the TCR pairs. To estimate false discovery rates, a later analysis permuted the HLA or CMV assignments 20 times. In a later analysis, co-occurring TCRs were grouped with DBSCAN, and TCRdist sequence similarity was added when clustering was performed within HLA-allele-positive subsets. Repertoires with fewer than 30,000 or more than 120,000 public chains, plus five repertoires with anomalous nucleotide sharing, were excluded from co-occurrence clustering. The table comes from immuneACCESS by way of TCRdb, which keeps in-frame sequences with V and J called. Part of the clones is missing from these tables; in studies checked, under half for an unresolved V gene and the rest for unknown reasons. That table is the source of V, J and clone size, and D and trimming were worked out from the DNA. The sample table lists about 89,000 clones, less than 85% of them with a count of one. The top ten clones comprise around 7.4% of the sample.

The sample was PBMCs. The V and J segments used are TRBV16 and TRBJ2-7, with the D gene not confidently named. The source is a man in his forties or fifties in good health and CMV-seropositive. The DNA is as follows: TGTGCCAGCAGCCCCCGAGGCCGAACGGGCTCCTACGAGCAGTACTTC. Its amino acids are CASSPRGRTGSYEQYF.